This entry features one TCR beta chain sequence. Method: immunoSEQ multiplex PCR; TCRdb's copy keeps in-frame clones and lacks some. The table shows 90,000 to 120,000 clones, with roughly 84% occurring only once. This record comes from a study of blood T cell repertoires in COVID-19. CDR1 SGHNT and CDR2 YYREEE come from the germline V gene (reference sequence). V was pared by 5 bases and J by 0 bases, with 4 bases of the junction left unmatched. The CDR3 sequence is 16 residues long. This sequence was found in a human donor in a cohort sampled during active COVID-19. This chain links TRBV5-4 with TRBJ2-2; 10 bases fit TRBD2. Sequenced input: peripheral blood. CDR3 coding DNA: TGTGCCAGCAGTCGGACTAGCGGTGCGAACACCGGGGAGCTGTTTTTT. Translating gives CASSRTSGANTGELFF.